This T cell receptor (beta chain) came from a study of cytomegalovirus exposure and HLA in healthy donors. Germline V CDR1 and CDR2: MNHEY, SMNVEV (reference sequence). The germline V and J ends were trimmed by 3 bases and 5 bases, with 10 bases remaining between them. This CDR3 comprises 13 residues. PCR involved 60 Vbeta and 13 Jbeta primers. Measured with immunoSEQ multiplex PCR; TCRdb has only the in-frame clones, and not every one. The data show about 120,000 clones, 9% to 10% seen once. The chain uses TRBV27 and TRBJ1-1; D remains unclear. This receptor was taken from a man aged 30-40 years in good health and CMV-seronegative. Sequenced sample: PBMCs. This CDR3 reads CASSFIRETEAFF. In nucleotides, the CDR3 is TGTGCCAGCAGTTTTATCCGGGAGACTGAAGCTTTCTTT.